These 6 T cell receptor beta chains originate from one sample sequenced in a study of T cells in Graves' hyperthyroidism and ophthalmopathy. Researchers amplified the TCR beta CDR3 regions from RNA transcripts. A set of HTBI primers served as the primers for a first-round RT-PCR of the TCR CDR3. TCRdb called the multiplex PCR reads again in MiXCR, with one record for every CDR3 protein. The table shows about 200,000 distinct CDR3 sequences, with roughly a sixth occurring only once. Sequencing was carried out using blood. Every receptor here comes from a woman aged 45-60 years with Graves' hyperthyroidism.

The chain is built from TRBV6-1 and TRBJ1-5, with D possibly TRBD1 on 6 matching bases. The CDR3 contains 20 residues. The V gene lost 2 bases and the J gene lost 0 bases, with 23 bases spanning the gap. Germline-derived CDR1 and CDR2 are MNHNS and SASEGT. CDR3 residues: CASSENAVRRGSYSNQPQHF. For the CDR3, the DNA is TGTGCCAGCAGTGAAAATGCGGTCCGCAGGGGAAGTTATAGCAATCAGCCCCAGCATTTT.

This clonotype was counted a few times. The CDR3 region has the DNA TGTGCCAGCACAGGACAGGGGACTACAGCTAACTATGGCTACACCTTC. Amino acids: CASTGQGTTANYGYTF. The V gene is TRBV6-1, the J gene TRBJ1-2; 9 bases align to TRBD1. There are 16 residues in the CDR3. Germline V gene lookup returns CDR1 MNHNS and CDR2 SASEGT. The V segment lost 7 bases and the J segment 0 bases; nucleotides outside the gene matches: 9.

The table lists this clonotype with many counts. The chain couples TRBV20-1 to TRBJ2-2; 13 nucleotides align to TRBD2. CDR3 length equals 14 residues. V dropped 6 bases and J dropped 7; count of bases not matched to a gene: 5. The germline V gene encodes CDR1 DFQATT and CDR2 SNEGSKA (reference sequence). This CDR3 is CSAPLAGGNGELFF. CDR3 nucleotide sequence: TGCAGTGCGCCACTAGCGGGAGGGAACGGGGAGCTGTTTTTT.

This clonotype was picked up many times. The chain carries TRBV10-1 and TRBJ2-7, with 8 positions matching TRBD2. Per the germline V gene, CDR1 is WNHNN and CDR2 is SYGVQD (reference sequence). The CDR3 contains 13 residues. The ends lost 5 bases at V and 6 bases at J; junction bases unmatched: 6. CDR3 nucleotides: TGCGCCAGCAGTCGGGGACTAGAGGCCGAGCAGTACTTC. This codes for CASSRGLEAEQYF.

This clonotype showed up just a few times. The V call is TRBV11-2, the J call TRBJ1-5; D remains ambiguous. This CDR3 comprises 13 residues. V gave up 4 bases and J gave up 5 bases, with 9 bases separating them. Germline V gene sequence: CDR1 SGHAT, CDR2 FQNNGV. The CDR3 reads CASSSLLDQPQHF. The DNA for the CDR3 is TGTGCCAGCAGCTCCCTTCTTGATCAGCCCCAGCATTTT.

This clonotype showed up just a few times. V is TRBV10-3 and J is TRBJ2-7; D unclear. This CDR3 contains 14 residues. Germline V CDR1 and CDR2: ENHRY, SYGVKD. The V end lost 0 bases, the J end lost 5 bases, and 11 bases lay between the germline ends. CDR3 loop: CAISESGRFHEQYF. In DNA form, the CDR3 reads TGTGCCATCAGTGAGTCAGGCAGGTTCCACGAGCAGTACTTC.